These 30 T cell receptor beta chains originate from one sample sequenced in a study of circulating CD8 cells and anti-PD-1 response in melanoma. Using approximately 15 ng of total RNA, TCR libraries were made with the QIAseq Immune Repertoire TCR panel. TCRdb reprocessed the reads via MiXCR and lists one record per CDR3 protein. The sample comprises 400 to 650 distinct CDR3 sequences, 7.5% of which are singletons, and about 40% rests with the top ten. Sorting of live CD3+CD8+TCRalphabeta+ cells by PD-1 and/or TIGIT gave four subsets. The input for sequencing was CD8+ T cells from PBMCs, taken at baseline or after one month of anti-PD-1 therapy (not recorded which). The receptors stem from a human donor with melanoma.

This clonotype is classed as medium-sized. The V call is TRBV19, the J call TRBJ1-5; weak D call: TRBD1 (5 bases). Germline loops: CDR1 LNHDA, CDR2 SQIVND (reference sequence). This CDR3 is built from 14 residues. Trimming removed 3 bases from V and 6 bases from J, with 12 bases in between. The CDR3 DNA reads as TGTGCCAGTAGTATGGGGACTGTCAGTCAGCCCCAGCATTTT. Amino acid sequence: CASSMGTVSQPQHF.

In this sample, this clonotype is medium-sized (0.01 to 0.1%). This rearrangement joins TRBV20-1 to TRBJ1-1; D unresolved. The CDR3 has 14 residues. Per the germline V gene, CDR1 is DFQATT and CDR2 is SNEGSKA (reference sequence). Trimming took 6 bases from V and 2 from J, leaving 16 bases between them. CDR3 loop: CSAFTLDGNTEAFF. The CDR3 region has the DNA TGCAGTGCATTCACCCTAGACGGAAACACTGAAGCTTTCTTT.

This clonotype is labeled large. This sequence joins TRBV7-2 and TRBJ1-2; perhaps TRBD1 as D (6 bases). Trimming pared 3 bases from V and 5 bases from J, leaving 16 bases between. The CDR3 consists of 15 residues. Per the germline V gene, CDR1 is SGHTA and CDR2 is FQGNSA. Here the CDR3 DNA reads TGTGCCAGCAGCTTCGGGGGGGCCCTGGGTTATGGCTACACCTTC. Protein product: CASSFGGALGYGYTF.

Relative to its sample, this clonotype is medium-sized (0.01 to 0.1%). V usage is TRBV19 and J usage is TRBJ2-7; unclear D gene. This CDR3 is 13 amino acids long. Trimming pared 3 bases from V and 7 bases from J, leaving 13 bases between. Germline assignment: CDR1 LNHDA and CDR2 SQIVND (reference sequence). The CDR3 here is CASSMATFVEQYF. CDR3 coding DNA: TGTGCCAGTAGTATGGCGACGTTTGTAGAGCAGTACTTC.

By frequency in the sample, this clonotype is large. CDR3 DNA sequence: TGTGCCAGCAGCCAGGGGGGACAAAACTATGGCTACACCTTC. It codes for CASSQGGQNYGYTF. The rearrangement links TRBV27 to TRBJ1-2, with 7 nucleotides matching TRBD1. V dropped 6 bases and J dropped 2; count of bases not matched to a gene: 6. Germline loops: CDR1 MNHEY, CDR2 SMNVEV (reference sequence). The CDR3 extends over 14 amino acids.

By share, this clonotype ranks as medium-sized. The chain combines TRBV27 with TRBJ2-2, with D possibly being TRBD2 (5 bases). This CDR3 comprises 14 residues. Germline V CDR1 and CDR2: MNHEY, SMNVEV (reference sequence). Trimming took 3 bases from V and 6 from J, leaving 11 bases between them. CDR3 amino acids: CASSFGMGSGELFF. CDR3 in DNA: TGTGCCAGCAGTTTCGGGATGGGTTCCGGGGAGCTGTTTTTT.

In its sample, this clonotype is large. V and J are TRBV2 and TRBJ1-2; maybe TRBD1 (6 bases). The CDR3 length is 12 residues. Per germline, CDR1 SNHLY and CDR2 FYNNEI. V lost 8 bases and J 2 bases, leaving 9 bases between the germline ends. CDR3 residues: CASLGQNYGYTF. The DNA for the CDR3 is TGTGCCAGCTTAGGACAGAACTATGGCTACACCTTC. The full variable domain, with the rest looked up from reference TRBV2 and TRBJ1-2, is EPEVTQTPSHQVTQMGQEVILRCVPISNHLYFYWYRQILGQKVEFLVSFYNNEISEKSEIFDDQFSVERPDGSNFTLKIRSTKLEDSAMYFCASLGQNYGYTFGSGTRLTVV.

In this sample, this clonotype is medium-sized. The chain recombines TRBV9 with TRBJ2-5; D possibly matches TRBD1 or TRBD2 (5 bases each). Trimming removed 4 bases from V and 4 bases from J, with 14 bases in between. In germline, CDR1 is SGDLS, CDR2 YYNGEE. This CDR3 is 14 amino acids long. CDR3 bases: TGTGCCAGCAGCTCCCGGGACGCCCCAGAGACCCAGTACTTC. It specifies CASSSRDAPETQYF. The variable domain in full, completed from reference TRBV9 and TRBJ2-5, reads DSGVTQTPKHLITATGQRVTLRCSPRSGDLSVYWYQQSLDQGLQFLIQYYNGEERAKGNILERFSAQQFPDLHSELNLSSLELGDSALYFCASSSRDAPETQYFGPGTRLLVL.

The rearrangement links TRBV4-3 to TRBJ2-7; TRBD1 or TRBD2 may be the D gene (5 bases each). CDR3 length equals 14 residues. The germline V gene has CDR1 LGHNA and CDR2 YSLEER. V dropped 4 bases and J dropped 5 bases, with 15 bases sitting between them. As DNA, the CDR3 is TGCGCCAGCAGCCCGAGGGGCAGTTCGAACGAGCAGTACTTC. Translation gives CASSPRGSSNEQYF.

Only a few counts were recorded for this clonotype. The chain employs TRBV3-1 and TRBJ1-1; 7 positions match TRBD1. The CDR3 is 18 residues long. Trimming took 0 bases from V and 0 from J; bases not matched to a gene: 10. The germline V gene has CDR1 LGHDT and CDR2 YNNKEL (reference sequence). The CDR3, as DNA: TGTGCCAGCAGCCAAGATCTAAGACAGGGCCACATGAACACTGAAGCTTTCTTT. This gives the protein CASSQDLRQGHMNTEAFF.

This clonotype has a handful of counts. The rearrangement uses TRBV29-1 and TRBJ1-2; D perhaps matches TRBD1 (5 bases). The V end lost 8 bases, the J end lost 2 bases, and 9 bases lay between the germline ends. This CDR3 region has 11 residues. Germline V CDR1 and CDR2: SQVTM, ANQGSEA. CDR3 protein: CSLGDNYGYTF. The CDR3 nucleotides read TGCAGCCTCGGGGACAACTATGGCTACACCTTC.

By frequency in the sample, this clonotype is medium-sized. The genes are TRBV30 and TRBJ1-1; no clear D gene. Per germline, CDR1 GTSNPN and CDR2 SVGIG (reference sequence). This CDR3 is built from 12 residues. V shed 1 base and J shed 1 base, with 4 bases lying between them. CDR3 residues: CAWSEENTEAFF. The DNA of the CDR3 is TGTGCCTGGAGTGAGGAGAACACTGAAGCTTTCTTT.

This clonotype is classed as medium-sized. The gene calls are TRBV19 and TRBJ2-1; possible D gene TRBD2, 5 bases. Germline V gene lookup returns CDR1 LNHDA and CDR2 SQIVND (reference sequence). Deletions cut 11 bases from V and 5 bases from J, with 19 bases between. The CDR3 spans 14 residues. CDR3 amino acids: CASGLGVMHNEQFF. The CDR3 DNA is TGTGCCTCGGGCCTCGGGGTAATGCACAATGAGCAGTTCTTC.

By share, this clonotype counts as medium-sized. The rearrangement joins TRBV28 to TRBJ2-1; weak D call: TRBD1 (6 bases). Germline V gene lookup returns CDR1 MDHEN and CDR2 SYDVKM. This CDR3 has 14 residues. Trimming stripped 3 bases from V and 3 bases from J, with 9 bases between. The CDR3, as DNA: TGTGCCAGCAGTTTTGAAGGGGGCTACAATGAGCAGTTCTTC. It translates to CASSFEGGYNEQFF. Filled out from reference TRBV28 and TRBJ2-1, the complete variable domain reads DVKVTQSSRYLVKRTGEKVFLECVQDMDHENMFWYRQDPGLGLRLIYFSYDVKMKEKGDIPEGYSVSREKKERFSLILESASTNQTSMYLCASSFEGGYNEQFFGPGTRLTVL.

A word on this clonotype: Just one base apart from a much larger clone, this may be a read error. Here the CDR3 omits its conserved ending phenylalanine or tryptophan, so a read error is the likely source. This chain joins TRBV11-2 and TRBJ1-1; D possibly corresponds to TRBD1 (5 bases). This CDR3 region has 15 residues. In germline, CDR1 is SGHAT, CDR2 FQNNGV. With 4 bases removed from V and 3 bases from J, the gap between germline ends came to 15 bases. The CDR3 nucleotides are TGTGCCAGCAGCTCCAACTTGGGGGGGGACACTGAAGCTTTCATT. Residues: CASSSNLGGDTEAFI.

This clonotype is large within its sample. V and J are TRBV25-1 and TRBJ1-1, with a weak D call TRBD1 (5 bases). The CDR3 covers 15 residues. V was shortened by 4 bases and J by 6 bases, with 18 bases between the two germline ends. Germline V gene sequence: CDR1 MGHDK, CDR2 SYGVNS. The DNA of the CDR3 is TGTGCCAGCAGTGGGGCACAGGATCTGGCGGCTGAAGCTTTCTTT. Amino acids: CASSGAQDLAAEAFF.

This clonotype is labeled medium-sized. The chain employs TRBV12-3 or TRBV12-4 and TRBJ2-2; a weak D match, TRBD2 (6 bases). V was cut by 7 bases and J by 6 bases, with 12 bases left in between. The CDR3 is 13 amino acids. CDR3: CASTWGVPGELFF. CDR3 bases: TGTGCCAGCACCTGGGGGGTCCCCGGGGAGCTGTTTTTT.

This clonotype is medium-sized by share. CDR3 sequence: CASSQEGSYNEQFF. For the CDR3, the DNA is TGCGCCAGCAGCCAAGAGGGATCCTACAATGAGCAGTTCTTC. J is TRBJ2-1 and V is TRBV4-1; D uncertain. Germline CDR1 MGHRA, CDR2 YSYEKL. The CDR3 runs 14 residues. Between the trimmed V and J ends, which lost 0 bases and 1 base, there was a span of 4 bases.

This clonotype is large within its sample. The chain is built from TRBV12-3 or TRBV12-4 and TRBJ2-7, with no clear D. Trimming left V 1 base short and J 4 bases short, with 5 bases between. The CDR3 contains 12 residues. The CDR3: CASSLEGYEQYF. The DNA of the CDR3 is TGTGCCAGCAGTTTAGAGGGATACGAGCAGTACTTC.

The table lists this clonotype with a few counts. The chain couples TRBV4-3 to TRBJ1-1; weak D call: TRBD1 (6 bases). V was clipped by 2 bases and J by 5 bases, with 15 bases between them. This CDR3 has 15 residues. CDR1 is LGHNA and CDR2 is YSLEER in the germline V gene. The CDR3: CASSQPRGLTTEAFF. The DNA of the CDR3 is TGCGCCAGCAGCCAACCCAGGGGACTTACTACTGAAGCTTTCTTT.

This clonotype was detected a few times. The V call is TRBV19, the J call TRBJ2-2; D is ambiguous. CDR1 LNHDA and CDR2 SQIVND come from the germline V gene (reference sequence). The CDR3 contains 14 residues. With 3 bases removed from V and 4 bases from J, the gap between germline ends came to 9 bases. CDR3 loop: CASSITGSTGELFF. The CDR3, as DNA: TGTGCCAGTAGTATCACGGGCAGCACCGGGGAGCTGTTTTTT. Variable domain in full (rest from reference TRBV19 and TRBJ2-2): DGGITQSPKYLFRKEGQNVTLSCEQNLNHDAMYWYRQDPGQGLRLIYYSQIVNDFQKGDIAEGYSVSREKKESFPLTVTSAQKNPTAFYLCASSITGSTGELFFGEGSRLTVL.

This clonotype is labeled large. The V gene is TRBV12-3 or TRBV12-4, the J gene TRBJ2-1, with a weak D call TRBD1 (5 bases). Trimming left V 3 bases short and J 6 bases short, with 9 bases between. The CDR3 sequence is 13 residues long. The DNA of the CDR3 is TGTGCCAGCAGTTTGGTAACAGGCAATGAGCAGTTCTTC. It specifies CASSLVTGNEQFF.

This clonotype is classed as medium-sized. V is TRBV20-1 and J is TRBJ2-7; TRBD1 matches 7 bases. The trim removed 0 bases at V and 3 bases at J, leaving 8 bases unmatched. The CDR3 consists of 15 residues. Germline-derived CDR1 and CDR2 are DFQATT and SNEGSKA (reference sequence). CDR3 nucleotide sequence: TGCAGTGCTAGAGATCTTGGGACAGAAGTCTACGAGCAGTACTTC. Amino acid sequence: CSARDLGTEVYEQYF.

This clonotype is medium-sized by share. The genes are TRBV5-4 and TRBJ1-2; 8 bases are shared with TRBD1. The germline CDR1 and CDR2 sequences are SGHNT and YYREEE (reference sequence). The J segment lost 2 bases and the V segment lost 0 bases, leaving 3 bases of the junction unmatched. This CDR3 has 15 amino acids. The CDR3 bases are TGTGCCAGCAGCTTGGTGGGACAGGCGAACTATGGCTACACCTTC. It yields the protein CASSLVGQANYGYTF.

In its sample, this clonotype is large (0.1 to 1%). This sequence joins TRBV25-1 and TRBJ2-7; D not certain. This CDR3 region has 10 residues. The V end was cut by 3 bases, the J end by 4 bases, with 1 base between. Germline CDR1 is MGHDK and CDR2 is SYGVNS. Written as DNA, the CDR3 is TGTGCCAGCAGTGAGTACGAGCAGTACTTC. Amino acids: CASSEYEQYF.

Sample share makes this clonotype large. CDR3 loop: CASIGGAYEQYF. The DNA for the CDR3 is TGTGCCAGCATCGGGGGAGCGTACGAGCAGTACTTC. The chain combines TRBV2 with TRBJ2-7, with D perhaps TRBD2 (6 bases). The V gene's germline CDR1 is SNHLY and CDR2 FYNNEI. The CDR3 loop spans 12 amino acids. Trimming left V 7 bases short and J 4 bases short, with 11 bases between.

This clonotype ranks as large. This rearrangement joins TRBV27 to TRBJ2-7, with D possibly TRBD2 on 6 matching bases. The V end lost 6 bases, the J end lost 3 bases, and 18 bases lay between the germline ends. CDR1 MNHEY and CDR2 SMNVEV come from the germline V gene (reference sequence). The length of the CDR3 is 15 residues. This CDR3 is CASSQRLGSLYEQYF. DNA for the CDR3: TGTGCCAGCAGCCAAAGACTAGGATCCCTCTACGAGCAGTACTTC.

In this sample, this clonotype is medium-sized. The rearrangement joins TRBV6-5 to TRBJ1-1; D is undetermined. Germline CDR1 reads MNHEY; CDR2 reads SVGAGI. Trimming cost V 2 bases and J 3 bases, with 7 bases left between them. This CDR3 has 13 residues. The CDR3 DNA reads as TGTGCCAGCAGTTACGGGTTTGACACTGAAGCTTTCTTT. This translates into CASSYGFDTEAFF.

This clonotype ranks as large. An end of the junction differs from the germline gene, which may be a read error. V and J are TRBV2 and TRBJ2-5; no firm D call. The CDR3 runs 12 residues. CDR1 is SNHLY and CDR2 is FYNNEI in the germline V gene. CDR3 sequence reads: CASREGMGPQYF. CDR3 coding DNA: TGTGCCAGCAGGGAAGGCATGGGTCCTCAGTACTTC.

By frequency in the sample, this clonotype is large (0.1 to 1%). The CDR3 region has the DNA TGTGCCAGCAGTTACTCGCTACTAGCGGGGGCTACAACCGGGGAGCTGTTTTTT. This gives the protein CASSYSLLAGATTGELFF. This chain links TRBV6-6 with TRBJ2-2, with 11 bases identical to TRBD2. V was clipped by 0 bases and J by 5 bases; unmatched bases: 8. Germline values: CDR1 MNHNY, CDR2 SVGAGI (reference sequence). The length of the CDR3 is 18 residues.